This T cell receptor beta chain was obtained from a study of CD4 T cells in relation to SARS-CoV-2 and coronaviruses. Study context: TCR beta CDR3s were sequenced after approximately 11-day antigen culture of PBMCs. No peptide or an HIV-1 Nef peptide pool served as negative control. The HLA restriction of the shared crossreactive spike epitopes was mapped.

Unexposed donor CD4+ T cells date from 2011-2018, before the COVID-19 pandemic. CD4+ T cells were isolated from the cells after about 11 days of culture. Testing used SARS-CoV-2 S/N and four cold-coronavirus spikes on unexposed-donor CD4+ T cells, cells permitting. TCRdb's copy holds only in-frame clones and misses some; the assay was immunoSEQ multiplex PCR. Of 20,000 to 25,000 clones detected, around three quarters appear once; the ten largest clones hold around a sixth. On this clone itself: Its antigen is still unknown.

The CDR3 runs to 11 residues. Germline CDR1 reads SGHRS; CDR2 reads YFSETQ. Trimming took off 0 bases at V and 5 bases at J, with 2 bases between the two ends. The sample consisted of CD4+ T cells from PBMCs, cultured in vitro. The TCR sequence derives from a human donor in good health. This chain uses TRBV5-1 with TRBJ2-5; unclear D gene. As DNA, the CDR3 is TGCGCCAGCAGCTTGGATGAGACCCAGTACTTC. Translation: CASSLDETQYF.